These T cell receptor beta chains were read from a single sample in a study of blood T cells in healthy people across ages. TCRdb used MiXCR to reprocess the 5' RACE reads, holding one entry per CDR3 protein. Among a few hundred thousand distinct CDR3 sequences listed, 25% to 30% were seen once. Specimen: blood. These receptors came from an older woman in good health. Both conserved end residues are part of each CDR3. The D gene is left open where the match is weak. A row's size may be missing; if present it is once, few, many or a size class.

>TRBJ1-6|NA|TRBV25-1|TRBD1
CASRRQGTARHYNSPLHF
TGTGCCAGCAGACGACAGGGGACCGCCCGGCACTATAATTCACCCCTCCACTTT
>TRBJ1-5|NA|TRBV6-1|NA
CASSEQPDSNQPQHF
TGTGCCAGCAGTGAACAACCCGATAGCAATCAGCCCCAGCATTTT
>TRBJ2-1|NA|TRBV9|NA
CASSVDRSYNEQFF
TGTGCCAGCAGCGTAGACCGCTCCTACAATGAGCAGTTCTTC
>TRBJ1-1|NA|TRBV9|NA
CASSVGPGLNTEAFF
TGTGCCAGCAGCGTAGGGCCGGGATTGAACACTGAAGCTTTCTTT
>TRBJ2-3|NA|TRBV18|NA
CASSPSIGTTSTDTQYF
TGTGCCAGCTCACCCTCAATCGGGACGACTAGCACAGATACGCAGTATTTT
>TRBJ2-2|NA|TRBV7-2|NA
CASSLVIETGELFF
TGTGCCAGCAGCTTAGTAATAGAGACCGGGGAGCTGTTTTTT
>TRBJ2-3|few|TRBV20-1|TRBD2
CSARTSGGASTDTQYF
TGCAGTGCGCGGACTAGCGGGGGGGCGAGCACAGATACGCAGTATTTT
>TRBJ2-5|NA|TRBV7-8|TRBD2
CASSSSLAAGVGRQETQYF
TGTGCCAGCAGCTCCTCTCTGGCGGCGGGGGTCGGGAGGCAAGAGACCCAGTACTTC
>TRBJ1-3|few|TRBV7-9|NA
CASSPPAGSGNTIYF
TGTGCCAGCAGCCCCCCGGCGGGCTCTGGAAACACCATATATTTT
>TRBJ2-1|NA|TRBV5-1|NA
CASSREASNEQFF
TGCGCCAGCAGCAGGGAGGCTAGCAATGAGCAGTTCTTC
>TRBJ1-1|many|TRBV29-1|NA
CSVDQTGNTEAFF
TGCAGCGTTGACCAGACTGGAAACACTGAAGCTTTCTTT
>TRBJ1-1|NA|TRBV27|TRBD1
CASSQRTGGWGTEAFF
TGTGCCAGCAGTCAAAGGACAGGGGGCTGGGGCACTGAAGCTTTCTTT
>TRBJ1-2|few|TRBV12-3/TRBV12-4|TRBD1
CASSYRQGNGYTF
TGTGCCAGCAGTTATCGACAGGGGAATGGCTACACCTTC
>TRBJ2-5|few|TRBV7-9|NA
CASSLGVGRQETQYF
TGTGCCAGCAGCTTAGGAGTCGGACGCCAAGAGACCCAGTACTTC
>TRBJ2-1|NA|TRBV3-1|TRBD2
CASSQVGTTSSSEQFF
TGTGCCAGCAGCCAGGTGGGGACTACCTCTTCCTCTGAGCAGTTCTTC
>TRBJ2-7|few|TRBV2|TRBD2
CASKAEGGSYEQYF
TGTGCCAGCAAGGCGGAGGGAGGGTCCTACGAGCAGTACTTC
>TRBJ2-6|many|TRBV9|NA
CASSKQGSGANVLTF
TGTGCCAGCAGCAAACAGGGATCGGGGGCCAACGTCCTGACTTTC
>TRBJ2-3|NA|TRBV29-1|TRBD2
CSVGGPGGSTDTQYF
TGCAGCGTTGGTGGGCCGGGGGGAAGCACAGATACGCAGTATTTT
>TRBJ2-3|NA|TRBV4-3|NA
CASSQGVADNEQFF
TGCGCCAGCAGCCAAGGGGTGGCGGACAATGAGCAGTTCTTT
>TRBJ2-4|NA|TRBV27|TRBD1
CASSPSGTGALAKNIQYF
TGTGCCAGCAGCCCCTCCGGGACAGGAGCTTTAGCCAAAAACATTCAGTACTTC
>TRBJ2-6|NA|TRBV6-1|NA
CASSASSSGANVLTF
TGTGCCAGCAGTGCCTCGAGCTCTGGGGCCAACGTCCTGACTTTC
>TRBJ1-1|NA|TRBV29-1|NA
CSVVGGRNTEAFF
TGCAGCGTTGTGGGGGGAAGGAACACTGAAGCTTTCTTT
>TRBJ2-5|NA|TRBV7-2|TRBD1
CASSPGQGGQTQYF
TGTGCCAGCAGCCCGGGACAGGGAGGACAGACCCAGTACTTC
>TRBJ2-2|few|TRBV7-8|NA
CASSSSNTGELFF
TGTGCCAGCAGCTCCTCGAACACCGGGGAGCTGTTTTTT
>TRBJ1-1|NA|TRBV18|NA
CASSLATPPNTEAFF
TGTGCCAGCTCACTCGCGACACCGCCTAACACTGAAGCTTTCTTT
>TRBJ2-3|NA|TRBV5-1|TRBD1
CASSYKTGANTDTQYF
TGCGCCAGCAGCTATAAGACAGGGGCTAACACAGATACGCAGTATTTT
>TRBJ1-2|few|TRBV29-1|TRBD1
CSVQQGMGGYTF
TGCAGCGTTCAACAGGGGATGGGAGGCTACACCTTC
>TRBJ1-1|NA|TRBV7-2|NA
CASSALMNTGAFF
TGTGCCAGCAGCGCCCTTATGAACACTGGAGCTTTCTTT
>TRBJ1-6|NA|TRBV7-2|NA
CASSLARGSPLHF
TGTGCCAGCAGCTTAGCGCGAGGTTCACCCCTCCACTTT
>TRBJ2-7|few|TRBV11-3|NA
CASSPRGQGGSYEQYF
TGTGCCAGCAGCCCAAGAGGGCAGGGCGGCTCCTACGAGCAGTACTTC
>TRBJ2-1|NA|TRBV5-1|NA
CASSLMGANNEQFF
TGCGCCAGCAGCTTGATGGGGGCTAACAATGAGCAGTTCTTC
>TRBJ2-7|NA|TRBV5-1|TRBD2
CASSEAMGTTYEQYF
TGCGCCAGCAGCGAAGCTATGGGGACTACCTACGAGCAGTACTTC
>TRBJ2-5|NA|TRBV7-3|NA
CASSLTGGRDAETQYF
TGTGCCAGCAGCTTAACGGGAGGCAGGGACGCGGAGACCCAGTACTTC
>TRBJ1-4|NA|TRBV7-9|NA
CASSPPEKLFF
TGTGCCAGCAGCCCCCCGGAAAAACTGTTTTTT
>TRBJ1-1|few|TRBV29-1|NA
CSVERTVNTEAFF
TGCAGCGTTGAAAGGACAGTGAACACTGAAGCTTTCTTT
>TRBJ2-1|NA|TRBV14|NA
CASRPRLFSYHEQFF
TGTGCCAGCCGCCCGCGACTCTTTAGTTACCATGAGCAGTTCTTC
>TRBJ2-2|NA|TRBV27|TRBD2
CASRAPGLAGGPYTGELFF
TGTGCCAGCAGGGCCCCGGGACTAGCGGGGGGGCCTTACACCGGGGAGCTGTTTTTT
>TRBJ2-5|few|TRBV20-1|TRBD2
CSARAGGEETQYF
TGCAGTGCTAGAGCGGGGGGAGAAGAGACCCAGTACTTC
>TRBJ1-4|NA|TRBV2|NA
CASGPQGLDEKLFF
TGTGCCAGCGGCCCACAGGGTTTGGATGAAAAACTGTTTTTT
>TRBJ2-4|many|TRBV3-1|NA
CASSQELLARKNIQYF
TGTGCCAGCAGCCAAGAATTACTAGCCCGGAAAAACATTCAGTACTTC
>TRBJ1-2|few|TRBV7-2|NA
CASSLGWGQETYTF
TGTGCCAGCAGCTTAGGCTGGGGGCAGGAAACCTACACCTTC
>TRBJ1-4|NA|TRBV12-3/TRBV12-4|NA
CASSSPGTEKLFF
TGTGCCAGCAGTTCCCCAGGGACGGAAAAACTGTTTTTT
>TRBJ2-2|many|TRBV6-5|NA
CATRDSYTGELFF
TGTGCCACCCGGGACTCCTACACCGGGGAGCTGTTTTTT
>TRBJ2-3|NA|TRBV7-9|NA
CGSSPTGSTDTQYF
TGTGGCAGCAGCCCTACAGGCTCCACAGATACGCAGTATTTT
>TRBJ2-1|NA|TRBV29-1|NA
CSVDRQDISYNEQFF
TGCAGCGTGGATCGACAGGATATCTCCTACAATGAGCAGTTCTTC
>TRBJ2-1|NA|TRBV7-8|NA
CASGDEQFF
TGTGCCAGCGGCGATGAGCAGTTCTTC
>TRBJ2-3|once|TRBV7-2|TRBD1
CASSRDRTTQYF
TGTGCCAGCAGCCGGGACAGAACGACGCAGTATTTT
>TRBJ1-2|NA|TRBV12-3/TRBV12-4|TRBD1
CASRLDRMYGYTF
TGTGCCAGCAGATTGGACAGGATGTATGGCTACACCTTC
>TRBJ2-1|NA|TRBV7-2|NA
CASSEFQGGGQFF
TGTGCCAGCAGCGAATTTCAGGGAGGGGGTCAGTTCTTC
>TRBJ1-3|few|TRBV2|NA
CAGSESSGFGNTIYF
TGTGCCGGCAGTGAGTCTTCCGGTTTTGGAAACACCATATATTTT
>TRBJ1-3|NA|TRBV6-5|TRBD1
CASSKTGSSGNTIYF
TGTGCCAGCAGTAAGACAGGGTCCTCTGGAAACACCATATATTTT
>TRBJ2-4|NA|TRBV6-2/TRBV6-3|NA
CASMWAGGVSAKNIQYF
TGTGCCAGCATGTGGGCAGGGGGGGTGTCAGCCAAAAACATTCAGTACTTC